A single sample is the source of the 17 T cell receptor beta chains below, sequenced in a study of neurological immune-mediated disorders. Time point indicated: longitudinal time-point 2. TCRdb reanalysed the 5' RACE reads using MiXCR and keeps one entry per CDR3 protein. This sample has approximately 82,000 distinct CDR3 sequences; roughly 13% occur once, and the top ten carry roughly 4.8%. Sequencing was performed on PBMCs. Receptors originate from a female donor with HTLV-1-associated myelopathy (HAM/TSP).

About this clonotype: A read error may explain this, as a much larger clone is one base away. V usage is TRBV5-1 and J usage is TRBJ2-2, with 10 bases identical to TRBD1. The junction had 10 bases not matched to a gene; V was cut back by 6 bases and J by 5 bases. Germline CDR1 SGHRS, CDR2 YFSETQ. This CDR3 has 16 amino acids. The chain's CDR3 is CASNMGTGVYTGELFF. DNA of the CDR3: TGCGCCAGCAACATGGGGACAGGGGTCTATACCGGGGAGCTGTTTTTT.

This clonotype has a count of ten or more. This sequence joins TRBV18 and TRBJ2-7; the D gene is possibly TRBD1 (6 bases). CDR3 length: 15 amino acids. The ends were cut back, 3 bases at V and 3 bases at J, with 15 bases in the middle. Germline V gene lookup returns CDR1 KGHSH and CDR2 LQKENI. CDR3 sequence (DNA): TGTGCCAGCTCACCGACTGTTCACAGGGACTACGAGCAGTACTTC. Amino acid sequence: CASSPTVHRDYEQYF.

This clonotype showed up many times. The chain joins TRBV27 to TRBJ1-1; 9 positions agree with TRBD1. The germline V gene has CDR1 MNHEY and CDR2 SMNVEV (reference sequence). The length of the CDR3 is 17 residues. V shed 3 bases, J shed 6 bases, and the junction held 14 bases outside the gene matches. CDR3 sequence: CASSFLGQGRTRPEAFF. The CDR3 DNA is TGTGCCAGCAGTTTTTTGGGACAGGGTAGAACTCGACCTGAAGCTTTCTTT.

This clonotype was found many times. The J gene is TRBJ1-6, the V gene TRBV20-1; 7 nucleotides agree with TRBD1. Germline V gene sequence: CDR1 DFQATT, CDR2 SNEGSKA (reference sequence). V trimming: 3 bases; J trimming: 5 bases; junction bases outside the gene matches: 10. The CDR3 length is 16 residues. CDR3 nucleotides: TGCAGTGCTAGCAGGGGGACGGTAGAAAATAATTCACCCCTCCACTTT. Its translation is CSASRGTVENNSPLHF.

This clonotype has at least ten counts. The V gene is TRBV29-1, the J gene TRBJ2-5; 8 nucleotides line up with TRBD2. J lost 1 base, V lost 6 bases, and 4 bases had no gene match. The CDR3 consists of 13 residues. Germline V gene sequence: CDR1 SQVTM, CDR2 ANQGSEA. Here the CDR3 reads CSVGGGPQETQYF. DNA of the CDR3: TGCAGCGTCGGCGGGGGGCCCCAAGAGACCCAGTACTTC.

The chain carries TRBV2 and TRBJ2-3, with D possibly being TRBD2 (5 bases). V was cut by 7 bases and J by 5 bases, with 16 bases left in between. The CDR3 loop spans 14 amino acids. Germline V CDR1 and CDR2: SNHLY, FYNNEI. CDR3 sequence reads: CASIHFLREDTQYF. The CDR3 DNA is TGTGCCAGCATCCATTTTCTTCGGGAAGATACGCAGTATTTT.

This clonotype was recorded at least ten times. CDR3 DNA: TGCAGTGCTCCAGACTCACTCCGGGGAGGGGTTGCAGATACGCAGTATTTT. It translates to CSAPDSLRGGVADTQYF. The V call is TRBV20-1, the J call TRBJ2-3, with 7 nucleotides matching TRBD2. J was trimmed by 4 bases and V by 5 bases; bases with no gene match: 18. CDR1 and CDR2 from the germline V gene are DFQATT and SNEGSKA (reference sequence). The CDR3 covers 17 residues.

This clonotype was seen many times. The chain recombines TRBV7-2 with TRBJ2-7; 7 nucleotides align to TRBD2. V was pared by 1 base and J by 6 bases, with 3 bases of the junction left unmatched. The CDR3 sequence is 13 residues long. CDR1 and CDR2 (germline): SGHTA, FQGNSA. Here the CDR3 reads CASSLVGGTEQYF. Written as DNA, the CDR3 is TGTGCCAGCAGCTTAGTGGGGGGGACCGAGCAGTACTTC. Complete variable domain (other parts from reference TRBV7-2 and TRBJ2-7): GAGVSQSPSNKVTEKGKDVELRCDPISGHTALYWYRQSLGQGLEFLIYFQGNSAPDKSGLPSDRFSAERTGGSVSTLTIQRTQQEDSAVYLCASSLVGGTEQYFGPGTRLTVT.

This clonotype has at least ten counts. V gene TRBV5-1 combines with J gene TRBJ2-7; D might be TRBD2 (5 bases). Germline V gene sequence: CDR1 SGHRS, CDR2 YFSETQ. V lost 0 bases, J lost 6 bases, and 7 bases lay in between. This CDR3 has 12 residues. The DNA of the CDR3 is TGCGCCAGCAGCTTGGAAGGGAGCGAGCAGTACTTC. This codes for CASSLEGSEQYF.

The rearrangement uses TRBV5-1 and TRBJ2-1, with a possible D match to TRBD1 (5 bases). V shed 3 bases and J shed 6 bases, with 13 bases lying between them. Germline CDR1 is SGHRS and CDR2 is YFSETQ. The CDR3 is made up of 14 amino acids. CDR3 amino acids: CASSWGSEANEQFF. Here the CDR3 DNA reads TGCGCCAGCAGCTGGGGCTCGGAAGCCAATGAGCAGTTCTTC.

Ten or more counts support this clonotype. The chain recombines TRBV7-9 with TRBJ2-1; 9 nucleotides line up with TRBD2. The CDR3 is 15 residues long. Per germline, CDR1 SEHNR and CDR2 FQNEAQ (reference sequence). With 3 bases clipped from V and 7 bases from J, the junction kept 7 bases outside the gene matches. In DNA, the CDR3 is TGTGCCAGCAGCTTTCGACCAGCGGGGGGAAATGAGCAGTTCTTC. It encodes CASSFRPAGGNEQFF.

This clonotype was seen ten or more times. The chain has TRBV7-2 and TRBJ2-1; D unclear. Germline assignment: CDR1 SGHTA and CDR2 FQGNSA. V was trimmed by 2 bases and J by 7 bases, leaving 9 bases between them. The CDR3 is made up of 13 amino acids. The CDR3 coding sequence is TGTGCCAGCAGCTTACCAACTACAAATGAGCAGTTCTTC. Translated, it gives CASSLPTTNEQFF. Full variable domain (outside the CDR3, taken from reference TRBV7-2 and TRBJ2-1): GAGVSQSPSNKVTEKGKDVELRCDPISGHTALYWYRQSLGQGLEFLIYFQGNSAPDKSGLPSDRFSAERTGGSVSTLTIQRTQQEDSAVYLCASSLPTTNEQFFGPGTRLTVL.

In its sample, this clonotype was seen many times. The chain couples TRBV20-1 to TRBJ2-3; 10 bases map to TRBD2. Unmatched junction bases numbered 6, after V lost 6 bases and J lost 3 bases. Looked up from germline, CDR1 is DFQATT and CDR2 is SNEGSKA (reference sequence). The CDR3 is 14 residues long. CDR3 coding DNA: TGCAGTGCGGCGACTAGCGGGTCAACAGATACGCAGTATTTT. Residues: CSAATSGSTDTQYF.

This clonotype was counted many times. The gene calls are TRBV6-5 and TRBJ2-1; D is possibly TRBD1 (5 bases). V dropped 7 bases and J dropped 0 bases, with 10 bases sitting between them. The CDR3 is 14 residues long. Per germline, CDR1 MNHEY and CDR2 SVGAGI. In nucleotides, the CDR3 is TGTGCCAGCACAGCGACAGCCTCCTACAATGAGCAGTTCTTC. This sequence encodes CASTATASYNEQFF.

This clonotype occurred many times. The chain is built from TRBV12-3 or TRBV12-4 and TRBJ2-1; 9 bases match TRBD2. The J segment lost 14 bases and the V segment lost 6 bases, leaving 11 bases of the junction unmatched. This CDR3 contains 13 residues. CDR3 amino acids: CASRNSGGLLEFF. DNA for the CDR3: TGTGCCAGCAGAAATAGCGGGGGCCTCTTGGAGTTCTTC.

This clonotype was counted ten times or more. The chain combines TRBV11-2 with TRBJ1-4, with 9 bases identical to TRBD1. CDR1 and CDR2 (germline): SGHAT, FQNNGV. This CDR3 is 14 amino acids long. Trimming at V came to 6 bases and at J to 6 bases, leaving 5 bases not matched to a gene. CDR3 region: CASRPQGAYEKLFF. CDR3 DNA sequence: TGTGCCAGCAGGCCACAGGGGGCTTATGAAAAACTGTTTTTT.

This chain connects TRBV12-3 or TRBV12-4 to TRBJ2-2, with D tentatively TRBD2 (5 bases). The CDR3 has 17 residues. V shed 0 bases and J shed 1 base, with 12 bases lying between them. In DNA form, the CDR3 reads TGTGCCAGCAGTTTAGCGCGGGCAGCCTTGAACACCGGGGAGCTGTTTTTT. Encoded protein: CASSLARAALNTGELFF.